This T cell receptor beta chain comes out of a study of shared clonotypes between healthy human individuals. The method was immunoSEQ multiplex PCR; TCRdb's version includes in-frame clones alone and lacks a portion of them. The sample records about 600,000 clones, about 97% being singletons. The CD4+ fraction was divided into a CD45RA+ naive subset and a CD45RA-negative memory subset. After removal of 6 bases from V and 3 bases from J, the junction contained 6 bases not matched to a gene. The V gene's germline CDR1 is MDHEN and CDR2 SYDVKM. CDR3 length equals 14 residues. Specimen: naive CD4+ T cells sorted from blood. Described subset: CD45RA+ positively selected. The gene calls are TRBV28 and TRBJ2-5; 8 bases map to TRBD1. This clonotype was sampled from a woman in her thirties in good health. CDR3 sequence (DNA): TGTGCCAGCAGCACTCCGACAGGGGAAGAGACCCAGTACTTC. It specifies CASSTPTGEETQYF.